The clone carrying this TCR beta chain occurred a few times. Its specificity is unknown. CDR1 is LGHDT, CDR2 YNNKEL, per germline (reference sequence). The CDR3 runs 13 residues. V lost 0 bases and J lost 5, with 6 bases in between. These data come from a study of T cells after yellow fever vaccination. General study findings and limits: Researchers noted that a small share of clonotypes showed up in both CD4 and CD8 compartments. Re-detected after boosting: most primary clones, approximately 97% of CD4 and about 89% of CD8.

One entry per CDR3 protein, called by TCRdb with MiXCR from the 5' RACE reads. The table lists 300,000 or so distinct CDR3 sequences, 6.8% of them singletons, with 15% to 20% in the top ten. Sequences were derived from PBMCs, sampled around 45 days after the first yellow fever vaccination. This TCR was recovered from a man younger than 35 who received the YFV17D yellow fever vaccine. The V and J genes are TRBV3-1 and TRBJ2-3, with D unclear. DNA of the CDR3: TGTGCCAGCAGCCAAGAAGGCGTAGATACGCAGTATTTT. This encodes CASSQEGVDTQYF.